This T cell receptor (beta chain) was recorded in a study of blood T cell repertoires in COVID-19. This clone was seen a handful of times. Germline V lookup: CDR1 MDHEN, CDR2 SYDVKM. The CDR3 loop spans 14 amino acids. Trimming removed 7 bases from V and 6 bases from J, with 15 bases in between. Profiled with immunoSEQ multiplex PCR; TCRdb holds only in-frame clones, not every one. This sample has fewer than 110,000 clones, with roughly 87% found just once. The receptor's source is a human donor in a cohort sampled during active COVID-19. The sample was peripheral blood. The chain links TRBV28 to TRBJ2-2; TRBD2 might be the D (6 bases). The CDR3 is CASMLGAGAGELFF. In DNA form, the CDR3 reads TGTGCCAGCATGTTGGGAGCGGGTGCCGGGGAGCTGTTTTTT.